The source of this T cell receptor (beta chain) is a study of T-cell memory formation after mild COVID-19 (TCRdb year 2021). In terms of the full investigation: Most TCR sequence clusters were specific to one of the two donors. In two donors, T-cell clones that expanded and contracted after mild COVID-19 were tracked by sequencing TCRalpha and TCRbeta repertoires over time. The cohort comprised two young, previously healthy adult volunteers, one female and one male.

Sequencing relied on an Illumina NovaSeq 6000. Using 5'RACE with constant-segment primers, TCRalpha and TCRbeta cDNA libraries were constructed, with sample barcodes and unique molecular identifiers added in the process. Trizol reagent was used to extract RNA from every sample. Amplification of the libraries took two PCR steps, and the second step added a second sample barcode plus Illumina TruSeq adapters. The libraries were sequenced on an Illumina NovaSeq using 2 x 150 bp paired-end reads. Processing in the source paper ran as follows. The reads were demultiplexed and collapsed into UMI-guided consensus sequences using migec v1.2.7. With mixcr v2.1.11, UMI consensuses were aligned to TRA and TRB V and J templates and assembled into clonotypes. Clonotypes were classified as expanded or contracted when called significant by both edgeR and NoisET, with noise models trained on biological replicates. For edgeR calls, a false discovery rate-adjusted p below 0.01 and a log2 fold-change threshold of 1 were applied. As an exploratory analysis of dynamics, max-normalized trajectories of the 1000 most abundant clonotypes were examined with PCA combined with hierarchical clustering. Separately sequenced CD4+ and CD8+ repertoires were used to assign a CD4 or CD8 phenotype to each responding clone. TCRdb reworked the public reads: Q25 trimming with fastp, MiXCR clone assembly, productive beta chains retained. Every entry covers one CDR3 protein and lists the most common genes and DNA from its rows. TCRdb, not the authors, supplied the V and J calls. In this sample the table shows 30,000 to 45,000 distinct CDR3 sequences, 9.5% to 12% of which occur a single time. 29% of the sample is in the top ten clones.

Ficoll-Paque density gradient centrifugation was used to isolate PBMCs. Points the paper makes about the study in general: Some responding clones were detected in pre-infection memory, suggesting pre-existing cross-reactive memory T cells joined the SARS-CoV-2 response. Contracting CD4+ clones turned up mainly in the CM and EM memory subsets, whereas EMRA was where CD8+ clones were enriched. The second-wave clones that peaked on day 37 were not confirmed to be SARS-CoV-2 specific. Clones contracting from day 15 to 85 had balanced CD4/CD8 phenotypes, while a second wave expanding from day 15 to 37 was biased towards CD4+. The study included only a couple of mild cases, and larger cohorts that include severe cases with pre-infection samples were judged to be necessary.

This clonotype was recorded at least ten times. The antigen it recognizes is unknown. Base qualities are not recorded, but no much larger clone differs from it by a single base. V drops 5 bases and J drops 1 base, leaving 15 bases in between. The CDR3 contains 16 residues, cysteine and phenylalanine counted. The entry retains the CDR3 DNA only, 48 bases that are in frame from base 1. The germline V gene specifies SGHVS as CDR1 and FNYEAQ as CDR2. The specimen was PBMCs or a T cell subset sorted from them (not recorded which). The chain is made from TRBV7-6 and TRBJ1-3; no confident D gene assignment can be made. The source of this sequence is a man aged 18 to 30 who had mild COVID-19 (a few samples of this study predate the infection). The sample titles of this study are shuffled in the database, so cell type and time point are left out; the donor was told from shared clones. The sequence in DNA is TGTGCCAGCAGCCTCATGGGCAGTGGTTCTGGAAACACCATATATTTT. The translation is CASSLMGSGSGNTIYF. Here the CDR3 is joined to the reference TRBV7-6 and TRBJ1-3 genes, and the full variable domain is: GAGVSQSPRYKVTKRGQDVALRCDPISGHVSLYWYRQALGQGPEFLTYFNYEAQQDKSGLPNDRFSAERPEGSISTLTIQRTEQRDSAMYRCASSLMGSGSGNTIYFGEGSWLTVV.